A single sample gave rise to the 23 T cell receptor beta chains below, sequenced in a study of T cell changes during pregnancy in multiple sclerosis. Measured with immunoSEQ multiplex PCR; TCRdb has only the in-frame clones, and not every one. Among about 40,000 clones listed, about 94% were seen once. The material was peripheral blood, obtained in the third trimester of pregnancy. These receptors were taken from a female donor with multiple sclerosis, enrolled in a pregnancy study.

CDR3 DNA sequence: TGTGCCAGTAGTAGACCAGGGGACACCGGGGAGCTGTTTTTT. It specifies CASSRPGDTGELFF. V and J are TRBV19 and TRBJ2-2; perhaps TRBD1 as D (6 bases). This CDR3 region has 14 residues. Trimming removed 4 bases from V and 3 bases from J, with 9 bases in between. Germline V gene data show CDR1 as LNHDA and CDR2 as SQIVND (reference sequence).

The chain joins TRBV5-4 to TRBJ1-1; D uncertain. Germline V gene sequence: CDR1 SGHNT, CDR2 YYREEE (reference sequence). There are 16 residues in the CDR3. Trimming removed 3 bases at V and 2 bases at J, with 17 bases between. The CDR3 loop reads CASSSEIQLTNTEAFF. CDR3 DNA: TGTGCCAGCAGCTCGGAAATACAGCTAACAAACACTGAAGCTTTCTTT.

The rearrangement links TRBV6-6 to TRBJ1-2, with 7 bases identical to TRBD1. Germline trimming cut 2 bases from V and 6 bases from J; bases unmatched to any gene: 12. CDR1 is MNHNY, CDR2 SVGAGI, per germline (reference sequence). The CDR3 consists of 16 residues. The CDR3 reads CASSYRGQGDVDGYTF. DNA of the CDR3: TGTGCCAGCAGTTACAGGGGCCAGGGGGACGTAGATGGCTACACCTTC.

The chain is built from TRBV5-1 and TRBJ1-2; D unresolved. Deletions cut 2 bases from V and 0 bases from J, with 5 bases between. The CDR3 consists of 13 residues. Per germline, CDR1 SGHRS and CDR2 YFSETQ. The CDR3 spells CASSFQTNYGYTF. CDR3 in DNA: TGCGCCAGCAGCTTTCAGACTAACTATGGCTACACCTTC. The entire variable domain, with the rest obtained from reference TRBV5-1 and TRBJ1-2, is as follows: KAGVTQTPRYLIKTRGQQVTLSCSPISGHRSVSWYQQTPGQGLQFLFEYFSETQRNKGNFPGRFSGRQFSNSRSEMNVSTLELGDSALYLCASSFQTNYGYTFGSGTRLTVV.

This chain joins TRBV27 and TRBJ1-1; TRBD1 matches 11 bases. CDR1 and CDR2 from the germline V gene are MNHEY and SMNVEV (reference sequence). The CDR3 loop spans 17 amino acids. With 4 bases clipped from V and 3 bases from J, the junction kept 10 bases outside the gene matches. The CDR3 is CASSWTGGGRGDTEAFF. CDR3 bases: TGTGCCAGCAGTTGGACAGGGGGCGGGCGTGGGGACACTGAAGCTTTCTTT.

The chain is built from TRBV9 and TRBJ2-1, with 9 bases fitting TRBD2. J gave up 6 bases and V 0 bases, and 4 bases lay outside the gene matches. The CDR3 consists of 15 residues. Per germline, CDR1 SGDLS and CDR2 YYNGEE. This CDR3 reads CASSVEAGGGNEQFF. CDR3 DNA sequence: TGTGCCAGCAGCGTAGAGGCGGGAGGGGGCAATGAGCAGTTCTTC.

This sequence joins TRBV6-1 and TRBJ1-1; D remains unclear. Germline CDR1 MNHNS, CDR2 SASEGT. The CDR3 contains 14 residues. Between the trimmed V and J ends, which lost 3 bases and 5 bases, there was a span of 13 bases. The CDR3 DNA sequence: TGTGCCAGCAGTGACCGGACGGGGAGAACTGAAGCTTTCTTT. The encoded protein is CASSDRTGRTEAFF.

This sequence joins TRBV4-1 and TRBJ2-1, with 10 bases lining up with TRBD2. Trimming took 8 bases from V and 7 from J; bases not matched to a gene: 14. This CDR3 is 16 amino acids long. The germline V gene has CDR1 MGHRA and CDR2 YSYEKL. The DNA of the CDR3 is TGCGCCAGCCGCAGTCCCCCAGCGGGAGGGGATAATGAGCAGTTCTTC. Amino acid sequence: CASRSPPAGGDNEQFF.

The rearrangement links TRBV6-6 to TRBJ2-1, with D hard to call. The CDR3 runs to 12 residues. In germline, CDR1 is MNHNY, CDR2 SVGAGI (reference sequence). V gave up 4 bases and J gave up 7 bases, with 8 bases separating them. Written as DNA, the CDR3 is TGTGCCAGCAGTTCCCTACCAAATGAGCAGTTCTTC. Protein product: CASSSLPNEQFF.

V is TRBV5-5 and J is TRBJ1-6, with TRBD1 matching 8 bases. J gave up 4 bases and V 2 bases, and 2 bases lay outside the gene matches. Per germline, CDR1 SGHKS and CDR2 YYEKEE (reference sequence). This CDR3 has 15 amino acids. The CDR3 coding sequence is TGTGCCAGCAGCTTAGGGACAGGATATAATTCACCCCTCCACTTT. Its protein is CASSLGTGYNSPLHF.

The table lists this clone with a few counts. V gene TRBV6-6 combines with J gene TRBJ1-2, with 12 bases lining up with TRBD1. There are 14 residues in the CDR3. V was pared by 6 bases and J by 4 bases, with 3 bases of the junction left unmatched. CDR1 MNHNY and CDR2 SVGAGI come from the germline V gene (reference sequence). The CDR3 is CASSLGQGAYGYTF. The CDR3 DNA is TGTGCCAGCAGCCTGGGACAGGGGGCCTATGGCTACACCTTC.

The chain uses TRBV5-6 and TRBJ1-2, with 8 positions matching TRBD1. Germline lookup yields CDR1 SGHDT and CDR2 YYEEEE. The CDR3 runs to 15 residues. V shed 4 bases and J 3 bases; nucleotides not matched to a gene: 8. The CDR3 spells CASSPTGQGDYGYTF. DNA for the CDR3: TGTGCCAGCAGCCCTACTGGACAGGGCGACTATGGCTACACCTTC.

The CDR3 loop reads CATSRRGTGEETQYF. DNA of the CDR3: TGTGCCACCAGCAGAAGAGGGACAGGGGAAGAGACCCAGTACTTC. V gene TRBV15 combines with J gene TRBJ2-5; 10 bases align to TRBD1. CDR3 length: 15 residues. V lost 2 bases to trimming and J lost 3 bases; unmatched junction nucleotides: 3. Germline V lookup: CDR1 LNHNV, CDR2 YYDKDF (reference sequence).

V is TRBV30 and J is TRBJ2-7, with 9 positions matching TRBD2. V was clipped by 0 bases and J by 0 bases; unmatched bases: 3. The CDR3 has 15 residues. Germline-derived CDR1 and CDR2 are GTSNPN and SVGIG (reference sequence). CDR3 residues: CAWSVSGGSSYEQYF. Here the CDR3 DNA reads TGTGCCTGGAGTGTAAGCGGGGGGAGCTCCTACGAGCAGTACTTC.

The chain couples TRBV15 to TRBJ1-6; 7 nucleotides align to TRBD1. Per the germline V gene, CDR1 is LNHNV and CDR2 is YYDKDF (reference sequence). The V gene end was trimmed by 5 bases and the J gene end by 8 bases; junction bases not matched to a gene: 9. CDR3 size: 15 residues. This CDR3 is CATSWNRGEDSPLHF. The DNA of the CDR3 is TGTGCCACCAGCTGGAACAGGGGAGAAGATTCACCCCTCCACTTT.

This clone was recorded once. The J gene is TRBJ1-6, the V gene TRBV5-1, with D tentatively TRBD1 (5 bases). Trimming removed 2 bases from V and 7 bases from J, with 10 bases in between. CDR3 length: 14 amino acids. Germline CDR1 reads SGHRS; CDR2 reads YFSETQ. CDR3: CASSLGVWNSPLHF. The CDR3 bases are TGCGCCAGCAGCTTAGGGGTTTGGAATTCACCCCTCCACTTT.

This sequence joins TRBV11-2 and TRBJ1-1; the match to TRBD1 covers 9 bases. Germline V gene data show CDR1 as SGHAT and CDR2 as FQNNGV. This CDR3 comprises 18 residues. Trimming cost V 4 bases and J 6 bases; bases outside gene matches: 18. CDR3 sequence: CASSSLSLSDRGSAEAFF. The CDR3 DNA reads as TGTGCCAGCAGCTCCCTTTCCCTCTCTGACAGGGGGAGCGCTGAAGCTTTCTTT.

This clone was picked up one time. The chain employs TRBV5-4 and TRBJ2-1, with 7 bases matching TRBD2. The CDR3 is 15 residues long. The V gene end was trimmed by 1 base and the J gene end by 4 bases; junction bases not matched to a gene: 5. The germline V gene encodes CDR1 SGHNT and CDR2 YYREEE (reference sequence). The CDR3 DNA sequence: TGTGCCAGCAGCTTGACAGCGGGACCATACAATGAGCAGTTCTTC. This translates into CASSLTAGPYNEQFF.

The rearrangement links TRBV5-8 to TRBJ1-1; 8 nucleotides match TRBD1. The CDR3 sequence is 15 residues long. J was trimmed by 4 bases and V by 0 bases; bases with no gene match: 5. From germline, CDR1 is SGHTS and CDR2 YDEGEE. The chain's CDR3 is CASSLEGRGRTEAFF. The CDR3 DNA reads TGTGCCAGCAGCTTGGAGGGCAGGGGGCGCACTGAAGCTTTCTTT.

V usage is TRBV4-1 and J usage is TRBJ2-7, with TRBD2 matching over 9 bases. The germline CDR1 and CDR2 sequences are MGHRA and YSYEKL. CDR3 size: 14 residues. V dropped 5 bases and J dropped 3; count of bases not matched to a gene: 5. The CDR3 nucleotides are TGCGCCAGCAGCGTGGGCGGGGGGGACTACGAGCAGTACTTC. Its translation: CASSVGGGDYEQYF.

In nucleotides, the CDR3 is TGCGCCAGCAGCCCCTTTGACAGGGACTCTGGGGCCAACGTCCTGACTTTC. It yields the protein CASSPFDRDSGANVLTF. The chain carries TRBV5-1 and TRBJ2-6, with 7 bases aligning to TRBD1. Trimming took 4 bases from V and 0 from J; bases not matched to a gene: 7. The CDR3 length is 17 residues. The germline V gene encodes CDR1 SGHRS and CDR2 YFSETQ. Using reference TRBV5-1 and TRBJ2-6 for the parts outside the CDR3, the full variable domain is KAGVTQTPRYLIKTRGQQVTLSCSPISGHRSVSWYQQTPGQGLQFLFEYFSETQRNKGNFPGRFSGRQFSNSRSEMNVSTLELGDSALYLCASSPFDRDSGANVLTFGAGSRLTVL.

The rearrangement uses TRBV7-2 and TRBJ2-3, with D maybe TRBD2 (7 bases). From germline, CDR1 is SGHTA and CDR2 FQGNSA. CDR3 length: 14 residues. V was trimmed by 3 bases and J by 6 bases, leaving 13 bases between them. The CDR3 nucleotides are TGTGCCAGCAGCTTTGGGGGGGCGGGGGATACGCAGTATTTT. Amino acid sequence: CASSFGGAGDTQYF. The entire variable domain, with the rest obtained from reference TRBV7-2 and TRBJ2-3, is as follows: GAGVSQSPSNKVTEKGKDVELRCDPISGHTALYWYRQSLGQGLEFLIYFQGNSAPDKSGLPSDRFSAERTGGSVSTLTIQRTQQEDSAVYLCASSFGGAGDTQYFGPGTRLTVL.

CDR3 protein: CASSIVTGVDGNQPQHF. CDR3 coding DNA: TGTGCCAGTAGTATAGTCACAGGGGTTGATGGCAATCAGCCCCAGCATTTT. This chain connects TRBV19 to TRBJ1-5, with 7 bases that match TRBD1. Unmatched junction bases numbered 8, after V lost 1 base and J lost 2 bases. Germline CDR1 LNHDA, CDR2 SQIVND (reference sequence). The CDR3 is 17 amino acids.